This T cell receptor (beta chain) was obtained from a study of blood T cell repertoires in COVID-19 (dated by TCRdb to the early 2020s). Regarding the study in general: Collaborator samples came from the United States, Italy and Spain and covered acute and convalescent phases of COVID-19. The prospective study material was composed of cDNA or gDNA derived from T cells, B-cell-depleted T cells, or PBMCs. The dataset comprised deeply sampled blood TCRbeta repertoires from subjects exposed to, actively infected with, or recovered from COVID-19. The repertoires were made available in a free public database intended to serve as a resource for research on the immune response to SARS-CoV-2. Samples came from the ongoing ImmuneRACE study (first 160 participants) plus 1,254 subjects from 6 global collaborators. Nearly every sample came with metadata listing a de-identified subject ID, COVID-19 status, age in years and sex. Where available, HLA class I and class II types were taken from metadata supplied by the sample provider and were not determined by assay-based typing. Study-level results and caveats: How much clinical and demographic metadata was included differed by source and by participant, and the metadata was provided uncurated.

Enrolling through a virtual design, the prospective study's participants ranged in age from about 18 to 89 years and lived across roughly 24 United States geographic areas. To assign participants to cohorts, the prospective study relied on clinical history that participants themselves reported in a screening survey and a study questionnaire. Recovered participants in ImmuneRACE Cohort 3 were defined by two consecutive negative NP/OP PCR tests, clearance by a healthcare professional, or resolution of symptoms. In the prospective study, mobile phlebotomists collected whole blood, serum and a nasopharyngeal or oropharyngeal swab from each participant. Over a roughly 2-month period, participants in the prospective study had the option of providing additional blood draws and questionnaires. Before DNA extraction, blood samples from the prospective study were shipped at room temperature or frozen. TCRbeta CDR3 regions were amplified from genomic DNA using the immunoSEQ Assay, a bias-controlled multiplex PCR. The authors' analysis ran thus. Nucleated cell counts per sample were estimated from amplification of reference gene primers within the assay. Sequence reads were collapsed and filtered to measure the absolute abundance of every unique TCRbeta CDR3 rearrangement. For each sample, productive Simpson clonality was calculated by taking the square root of Simpson's diversity index across productive rearrangements. Drawn from immuneACCESS, this table holds only the in-frame rearrangements with V and J called that TCRdb kept. Clones are partly lost; checked studies trace under half to an unresolved V gene and leave the rest unexplained. V, J and clone size reflect that table, while D and trimming were determined from the DNA. This sample is represented by fewer than 300,000 clones; roughly 90% of them were singletons. The ten largest clonotypes hold 0.9% to 1.2% of the sample.

Concerning this clone: Its recognized antigen is unknown. Base qualities are missing; no much larger clone stands one base away.

Reading from cysteine to phenylalanine, the CDR3 counts 15 amino acids. Only the CDR3 DNA stays, 45 bases, in frame from base 1. CDR1 and CDR2, looked up from the germline V gene, are SGDLS and YYNGEE. The junction shows trimming of 2 bases on V and 7 bases on J, plus 13 bases between the germline ends. The chain is assembled from TRBV9 and TRBJ1-6; no D gene can be assigned with confidence. Material for sequencing was PBMCs or T cells enriched from blood (not recorded which). The receptor's source is a woman in her thirties who had recovered from COVID-19. The CDR3: CASSVGLGKNSPLHF. The DNA reads as follows: TGTGCCAGCAGCGTCGGACTCGGGAAGAATTCACCCCTCCACTTT.